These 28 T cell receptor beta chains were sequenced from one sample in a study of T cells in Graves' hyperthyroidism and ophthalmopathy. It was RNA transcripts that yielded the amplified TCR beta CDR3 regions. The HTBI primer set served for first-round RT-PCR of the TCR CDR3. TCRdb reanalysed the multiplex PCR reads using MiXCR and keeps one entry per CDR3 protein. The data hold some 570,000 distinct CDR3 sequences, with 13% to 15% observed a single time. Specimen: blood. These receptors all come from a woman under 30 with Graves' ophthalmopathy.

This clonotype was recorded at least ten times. The CDR3 DNA follows: TGTGCCAGCGGGGTGGGACTAGCGGGAGGGAGCTCCTACAATGAGCAGTTCTTC. This sequence encodes CASGVGLAGGSSYNEQFF. The chain carries TRBV7-8 and TRBJ2-1; 16 bases are a match to TRBD2. J gave up 0 bases and V 8 bases, and 7 bases lay outside the gene matches. The CDR3 is made up of 18 amino acids. CDR1 SGHVS and CDR2 FQNEAQ come from the germline V gene.

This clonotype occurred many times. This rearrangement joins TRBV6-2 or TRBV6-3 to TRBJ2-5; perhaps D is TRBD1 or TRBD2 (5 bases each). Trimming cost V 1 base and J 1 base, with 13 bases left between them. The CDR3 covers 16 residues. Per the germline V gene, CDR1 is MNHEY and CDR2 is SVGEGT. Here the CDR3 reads CASSYLAGTVQETQYF. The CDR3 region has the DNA TGTGCCAGCAGTTACTTAGCCGGGACGGTCCAAGAGACCCAGTACTTC.

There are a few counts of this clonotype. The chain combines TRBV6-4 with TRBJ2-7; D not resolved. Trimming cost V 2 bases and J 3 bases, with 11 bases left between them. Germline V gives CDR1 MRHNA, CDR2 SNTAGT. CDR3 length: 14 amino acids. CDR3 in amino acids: CASSDGSFSYEQYF. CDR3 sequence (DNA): TGTGCCAGCAGTGACGGCAGTTTCAGCTACGAGCAGTACTTC.

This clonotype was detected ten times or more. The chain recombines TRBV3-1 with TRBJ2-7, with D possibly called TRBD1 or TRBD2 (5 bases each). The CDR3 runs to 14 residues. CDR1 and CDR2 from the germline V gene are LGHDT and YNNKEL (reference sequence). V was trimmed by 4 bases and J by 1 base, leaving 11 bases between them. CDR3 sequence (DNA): TGTGCCAGCAGCCCCGCGTGGGGGTCCTACGAGCAGTACTTC. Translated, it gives CASSPAWGSYEQYF.

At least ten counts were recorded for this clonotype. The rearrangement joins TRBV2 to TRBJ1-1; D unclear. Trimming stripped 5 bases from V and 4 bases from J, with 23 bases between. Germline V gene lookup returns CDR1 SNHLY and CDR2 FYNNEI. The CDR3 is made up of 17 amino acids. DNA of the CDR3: TGTGCCAGCAGTCATCACATACCTACGGAGACCTCCACTGAAGCTTTCTTT. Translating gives CASSHHIPTETSTEAFF. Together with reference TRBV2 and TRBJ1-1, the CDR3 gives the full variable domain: EPEVTQTPSHQVTQMGQEVILRCVPISNHLYFYWYRQILGQKVEFLVSFYNNEISEKSEIFDDQFSVERPDGSNFTLKIRSTKLEDSAMYFCASSHHIPTETSTEAFFGQGTRLTVV.

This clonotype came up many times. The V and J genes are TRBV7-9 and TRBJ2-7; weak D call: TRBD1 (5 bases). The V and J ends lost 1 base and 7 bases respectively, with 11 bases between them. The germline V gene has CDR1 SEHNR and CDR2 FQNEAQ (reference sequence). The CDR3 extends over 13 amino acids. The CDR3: CASSLGDSGEQYF. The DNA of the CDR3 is TGTGCCAGCAGCTTAGGGGATTCAGGGGAGCAGTACTTC.

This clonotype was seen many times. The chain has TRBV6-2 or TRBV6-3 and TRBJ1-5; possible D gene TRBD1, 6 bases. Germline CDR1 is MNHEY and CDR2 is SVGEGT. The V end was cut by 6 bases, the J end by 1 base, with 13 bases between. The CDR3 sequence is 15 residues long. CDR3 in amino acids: CASSYRAQSNQPQHF. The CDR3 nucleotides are TGTGCCAGCAGCTACAGGGCCCAGAGCAATCAGCCCCAGCATTTT.

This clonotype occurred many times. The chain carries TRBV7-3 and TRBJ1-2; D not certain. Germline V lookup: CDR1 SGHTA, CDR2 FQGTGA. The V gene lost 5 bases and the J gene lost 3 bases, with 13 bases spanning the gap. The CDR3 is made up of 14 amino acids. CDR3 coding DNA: TGTGCCAGCAGCCCTACCCCGGATGACTATGGCTACACCTTC. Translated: CASSPTPDDYGYTF.

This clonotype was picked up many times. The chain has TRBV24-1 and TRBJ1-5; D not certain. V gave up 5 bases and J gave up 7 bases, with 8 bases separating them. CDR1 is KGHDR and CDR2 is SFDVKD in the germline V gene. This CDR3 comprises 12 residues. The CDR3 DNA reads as TGTGCCACCAGTGGAAAGGGACAGCCCCAGCATTTT. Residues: CATSGKGQPQHF.

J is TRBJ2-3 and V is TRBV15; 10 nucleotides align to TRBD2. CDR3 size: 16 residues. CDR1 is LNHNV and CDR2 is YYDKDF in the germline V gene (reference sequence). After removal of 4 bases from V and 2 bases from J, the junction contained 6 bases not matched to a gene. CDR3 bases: TGTGCCACCAGCACCTATAGCGGGAGGCCCACAGATACGCAGTATTTT. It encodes CATSTYSGRPTDTQYF.

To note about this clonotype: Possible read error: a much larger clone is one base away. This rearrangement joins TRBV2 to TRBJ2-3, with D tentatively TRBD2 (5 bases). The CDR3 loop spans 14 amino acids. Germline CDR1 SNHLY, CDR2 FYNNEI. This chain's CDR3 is CASSDKASTDTRYF. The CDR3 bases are TGTGCCAGCAGTGACAAGGCTAGCACAGATACGCGGTATTTT.

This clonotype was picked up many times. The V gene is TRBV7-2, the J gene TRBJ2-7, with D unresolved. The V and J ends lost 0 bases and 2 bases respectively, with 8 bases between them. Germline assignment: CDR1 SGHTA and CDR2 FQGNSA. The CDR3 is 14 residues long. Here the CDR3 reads CASSLATNAYEQYF. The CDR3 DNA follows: TGTGCCAGCAGCTTAGCTACGAACGCCTACGAGCAGTACTTC.

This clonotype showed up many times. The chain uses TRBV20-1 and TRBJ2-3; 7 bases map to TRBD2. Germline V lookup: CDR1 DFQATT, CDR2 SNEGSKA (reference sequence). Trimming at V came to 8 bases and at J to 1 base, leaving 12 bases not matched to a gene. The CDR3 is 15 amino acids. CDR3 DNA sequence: TGCAGTAGCGAACTAGCGAGAGACGGCACAGATACGCAGTATTTT. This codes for CSSELARDGTDTQYF.

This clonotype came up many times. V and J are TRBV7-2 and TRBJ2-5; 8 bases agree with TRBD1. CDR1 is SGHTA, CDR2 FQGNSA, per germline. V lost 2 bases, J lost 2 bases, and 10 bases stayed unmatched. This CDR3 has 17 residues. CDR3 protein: CASSLRQFGTGQETQYF. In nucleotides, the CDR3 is TGTGCCAGCAGCTTACGGCAGTTCGGGACAGGTCAAGAGACCCAGTACTTC.

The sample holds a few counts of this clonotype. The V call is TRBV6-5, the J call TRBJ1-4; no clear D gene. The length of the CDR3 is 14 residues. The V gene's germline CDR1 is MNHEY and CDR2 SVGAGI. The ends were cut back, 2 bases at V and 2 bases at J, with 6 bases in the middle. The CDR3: CASSYGWTNEKLFF. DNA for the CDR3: TGTGCCAGCAGTTACGGGTGGACTAATGAAAAACTGTTTTTT.

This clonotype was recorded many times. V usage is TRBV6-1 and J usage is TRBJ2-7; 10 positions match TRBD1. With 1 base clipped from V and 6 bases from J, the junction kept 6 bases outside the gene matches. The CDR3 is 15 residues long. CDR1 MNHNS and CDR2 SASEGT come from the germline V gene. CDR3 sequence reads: CASSEGLGQGSEQYF. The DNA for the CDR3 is TGTGCCAGCAGTGAAGGACTGGGACAGGGGAGCGAGCAGTACTTC.

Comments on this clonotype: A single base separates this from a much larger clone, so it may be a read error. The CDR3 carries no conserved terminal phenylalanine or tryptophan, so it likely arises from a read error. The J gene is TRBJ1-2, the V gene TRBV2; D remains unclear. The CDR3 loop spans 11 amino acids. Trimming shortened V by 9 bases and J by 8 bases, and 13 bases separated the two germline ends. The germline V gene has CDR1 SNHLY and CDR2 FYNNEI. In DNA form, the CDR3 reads TGTGCCAGTACAACCGGCGACGGCTACACCCTC. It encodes CASTTGDGYTL.

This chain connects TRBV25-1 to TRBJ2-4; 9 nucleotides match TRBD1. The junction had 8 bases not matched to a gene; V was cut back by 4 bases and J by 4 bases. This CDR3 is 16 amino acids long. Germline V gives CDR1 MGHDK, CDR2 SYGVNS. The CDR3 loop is CASSGGTGTGKNIQYF. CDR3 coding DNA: TGTGCCAGCAGTGGTGGAACCGGGACAGGGAAAAACATTCAGTACTTC.

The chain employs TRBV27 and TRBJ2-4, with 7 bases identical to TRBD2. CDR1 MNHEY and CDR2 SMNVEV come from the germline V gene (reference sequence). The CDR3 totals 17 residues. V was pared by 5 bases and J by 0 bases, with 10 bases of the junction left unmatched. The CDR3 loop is CASSPSPREEAKNIQYF. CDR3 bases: TGTGCCAGCAGTCCCTCGCCCCGGGAGGAAGCCAAAAACATTCAGTACTTC.

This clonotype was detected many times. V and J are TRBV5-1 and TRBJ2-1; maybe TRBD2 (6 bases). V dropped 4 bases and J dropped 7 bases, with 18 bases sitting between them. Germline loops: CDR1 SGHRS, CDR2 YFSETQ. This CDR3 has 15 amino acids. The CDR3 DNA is TGCGCCAGCAGCCTGGTATCGCGGGACCTTAATGAGCAGTTCTTC. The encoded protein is CASSLVSRDLNEQFF.

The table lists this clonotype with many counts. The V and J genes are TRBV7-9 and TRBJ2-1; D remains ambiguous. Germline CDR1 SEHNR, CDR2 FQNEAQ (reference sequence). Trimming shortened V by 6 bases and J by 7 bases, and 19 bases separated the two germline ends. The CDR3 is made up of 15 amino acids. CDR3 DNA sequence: TGTGCCAGCAGTCCCTCTGTGGCTGTGTTGAATGAGCAGTTCTTC. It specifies CASSPSVAVLNEQFF.

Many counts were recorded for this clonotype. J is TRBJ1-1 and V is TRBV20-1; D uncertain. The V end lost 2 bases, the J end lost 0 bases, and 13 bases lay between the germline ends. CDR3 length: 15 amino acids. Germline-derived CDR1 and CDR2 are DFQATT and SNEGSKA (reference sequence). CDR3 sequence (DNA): TGCAGTGCTAGAAGGCACAGCTCCTTGAACACTGAAGCTTTCTTT. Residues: CSARRHSSLNTEAFF.

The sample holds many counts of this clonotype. The CDR3 DNA reads as TGTGCCAGCAGCCACGGACAGGTCGAGCAGTACTTC. Translated, it gives CASSHGQVEQYF. The V gene is TRBV3-1, the J gene TRBJ2-7; the match to TRBD1 covers 7 bases. Looked up from germline, CDR1 is LGHDT and CDR2 is YNNKEL (reference sequence). The J segment lost 6 bases and the V segment lost 3 bases, leaving 2 bases of the junction unmatched. The CDR3 has 12 residues.

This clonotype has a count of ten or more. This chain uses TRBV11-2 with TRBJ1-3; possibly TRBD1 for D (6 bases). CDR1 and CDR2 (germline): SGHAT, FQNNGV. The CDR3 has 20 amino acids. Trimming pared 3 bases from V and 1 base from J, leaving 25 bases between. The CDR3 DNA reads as TGTGCCAGCAGCTTCCGGAGAGGGCGACAGGTTCTAGCTTCTGGAAACACCATATATTTT. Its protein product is CASSFRRGRQVLASGNTIYF.

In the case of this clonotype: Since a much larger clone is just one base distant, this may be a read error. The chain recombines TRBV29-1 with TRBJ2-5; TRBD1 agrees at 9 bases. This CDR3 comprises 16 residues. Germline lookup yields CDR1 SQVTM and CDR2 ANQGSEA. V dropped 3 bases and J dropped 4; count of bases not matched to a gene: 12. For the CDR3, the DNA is TGCAGCGTTGAGGGGGGACAGGGCCAAAGGGCAGAGACCCAGTACTTC. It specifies CSVEGGQGQRAETQYF.

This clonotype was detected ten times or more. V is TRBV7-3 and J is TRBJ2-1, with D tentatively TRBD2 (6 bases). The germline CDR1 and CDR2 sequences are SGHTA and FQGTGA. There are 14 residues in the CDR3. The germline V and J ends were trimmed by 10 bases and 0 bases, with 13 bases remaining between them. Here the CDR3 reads CATSPGSSYNEQFF. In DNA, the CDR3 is TGTGCCACCTCGCCCGGGAGCTCCTACAATGAGCAGTTCTTC.

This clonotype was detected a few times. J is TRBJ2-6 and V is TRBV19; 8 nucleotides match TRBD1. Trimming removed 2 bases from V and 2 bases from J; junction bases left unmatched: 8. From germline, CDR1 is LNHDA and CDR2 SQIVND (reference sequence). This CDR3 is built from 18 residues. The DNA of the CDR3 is TGTGCCAGTAGTATATCGTCCGTACAGGGGGCTGGGGCCAACGTCCTGACTTTC. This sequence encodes CASSISSVQGAGANVLTF.

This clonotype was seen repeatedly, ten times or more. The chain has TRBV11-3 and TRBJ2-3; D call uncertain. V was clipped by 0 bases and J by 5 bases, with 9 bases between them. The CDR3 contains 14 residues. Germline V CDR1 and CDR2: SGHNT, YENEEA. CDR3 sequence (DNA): TGTGCCAGCAGCTTAGAGCACCGCGGAGATACGCAGTATTTT. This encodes CASSLEHRGDTQYF.